This T cell receptor (beta chain) appears in the sequencing data of a study of cytomegalovirus exposure and HLA in healthy donors. This clone has just a few counts. CDR1 is SNHLY and CDR2 is FYNNEI in the germline V gene. Trimming stripped 8 bases from V and 8 bases from J, with 10 bases between. The CDR3 runs 12 residues. In the PCR, 60 Vbeta and 13 Jbeta primers were used. Here immunoSEQ multiplex PCR was the method, and the copy in TCRdb shows in-frame clones only, minus some. Among approximately 290,000 clones listed, 80% were seen once. Material: PBMCs. This sequence was found in a girl aged 2-10 years in good health and CMV-seronegative. The chain joins TRBV2 to TRBJ1-6; weak D call: TRBD1 (5 bases). Here the CDR3 DNA reads TGTGCCAGCGGTCCGGGGGATTCACCCCTCCACTTT. Translation: CASGPGDSPLHF.